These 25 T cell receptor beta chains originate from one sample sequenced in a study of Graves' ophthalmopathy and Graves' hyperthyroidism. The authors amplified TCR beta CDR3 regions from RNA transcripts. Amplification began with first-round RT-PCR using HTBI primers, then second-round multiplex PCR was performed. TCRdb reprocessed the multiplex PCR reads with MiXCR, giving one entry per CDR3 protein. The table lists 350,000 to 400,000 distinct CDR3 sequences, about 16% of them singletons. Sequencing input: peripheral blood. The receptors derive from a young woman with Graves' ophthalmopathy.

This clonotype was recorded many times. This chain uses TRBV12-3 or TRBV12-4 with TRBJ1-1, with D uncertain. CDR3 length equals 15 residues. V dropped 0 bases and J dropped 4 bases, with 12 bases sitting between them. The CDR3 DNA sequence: TGTGCCAGCAGTTTAGCCCCGGGATGGGGCACTGAAGCTTTCTTT. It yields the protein CASSLAPGWGTEAFF.

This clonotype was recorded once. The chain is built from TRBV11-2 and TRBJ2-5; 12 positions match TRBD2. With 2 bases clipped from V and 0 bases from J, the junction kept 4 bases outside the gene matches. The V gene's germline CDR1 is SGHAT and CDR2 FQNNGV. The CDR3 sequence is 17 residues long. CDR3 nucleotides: TGTGCCAGCAGCTTACGACTAGCGGGGGTAAACCAAGAGACCCAGTACTTC. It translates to CASSLRLAGVNQETQYF.

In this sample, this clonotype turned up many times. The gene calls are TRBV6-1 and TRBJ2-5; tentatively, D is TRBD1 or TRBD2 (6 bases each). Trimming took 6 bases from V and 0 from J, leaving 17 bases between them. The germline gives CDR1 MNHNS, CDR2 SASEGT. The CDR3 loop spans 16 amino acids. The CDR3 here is CASRPPGGRDQETQYF. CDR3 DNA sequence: TGTGCCAGCAGGCCTCCCGGGGGCAGGGACCAAGAGACCCAGTACTTC.

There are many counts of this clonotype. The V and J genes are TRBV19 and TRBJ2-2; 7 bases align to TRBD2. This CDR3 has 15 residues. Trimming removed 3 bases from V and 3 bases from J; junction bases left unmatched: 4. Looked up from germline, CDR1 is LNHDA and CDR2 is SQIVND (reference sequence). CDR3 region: CASSISGGYTGELFF. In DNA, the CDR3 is TGTGCCAGTAGTATCTCGGGGGGTTACACCGGGGAGCTGTTTTTT.

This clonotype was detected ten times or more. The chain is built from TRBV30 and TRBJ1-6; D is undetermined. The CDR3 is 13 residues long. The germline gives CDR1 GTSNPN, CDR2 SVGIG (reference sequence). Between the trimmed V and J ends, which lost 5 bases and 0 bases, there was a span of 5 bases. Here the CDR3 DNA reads TGTGCCTGGTCGAGCTCCTATAATTCACCCCTCCACTTT. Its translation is CAWSSSYNSPLHF.

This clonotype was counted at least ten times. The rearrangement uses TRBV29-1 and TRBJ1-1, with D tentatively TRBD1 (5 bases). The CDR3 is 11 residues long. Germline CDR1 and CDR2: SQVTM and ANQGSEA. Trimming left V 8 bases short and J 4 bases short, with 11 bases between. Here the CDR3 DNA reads TGCAGCTCGGGGGAGGGCACTGAAGCTTTCTTT. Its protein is CSSGEGTEAFF.

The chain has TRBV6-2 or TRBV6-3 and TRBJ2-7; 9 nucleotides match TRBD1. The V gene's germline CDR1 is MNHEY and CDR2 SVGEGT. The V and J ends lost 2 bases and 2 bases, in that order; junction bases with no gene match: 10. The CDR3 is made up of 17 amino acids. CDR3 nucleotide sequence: TGTGCCAGCAGTTACGGCCAAGGACAGGGGCGGACCTACGAGCAGTACTTC. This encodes CASSYGQGQGRTYEQYF.

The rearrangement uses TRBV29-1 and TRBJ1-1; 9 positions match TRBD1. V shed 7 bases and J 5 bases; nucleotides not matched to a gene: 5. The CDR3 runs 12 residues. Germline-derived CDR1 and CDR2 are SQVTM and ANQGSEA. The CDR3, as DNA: TGCAGCGCCGGACAGGGGAGGACTGAAGCTTTCTTT. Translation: CSAGQGRTEAFF. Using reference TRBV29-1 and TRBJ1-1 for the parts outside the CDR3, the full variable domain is SAVISQKPSRDICQRGTSLTIQCQVDSQVTMMFWYRQQPGQSLTLIATANQGSEATYESGFVIDKFPISRPNLTFSTLTVSNMSPEDSSIYLCSAGQGRTEAFFGQGTRLTVV.

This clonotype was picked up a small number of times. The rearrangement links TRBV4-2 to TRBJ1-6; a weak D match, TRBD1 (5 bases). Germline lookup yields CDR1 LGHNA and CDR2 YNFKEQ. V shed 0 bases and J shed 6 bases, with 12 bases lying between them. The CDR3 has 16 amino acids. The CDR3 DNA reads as TGTGCCAGCAGCCAAGACGGCAGGGTGATTAATTCACCCCTCCACTTT. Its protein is CASSQDGRVINSPLHF.

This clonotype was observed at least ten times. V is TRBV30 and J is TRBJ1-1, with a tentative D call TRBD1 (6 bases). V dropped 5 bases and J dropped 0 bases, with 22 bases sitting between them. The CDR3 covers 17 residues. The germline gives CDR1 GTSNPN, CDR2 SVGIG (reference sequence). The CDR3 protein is CAWGRDTTLGMNTEAFF. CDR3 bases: TGTGCCTGGGGCCGGGACACCACTCTAGGGATGAACACTGAAGCTTTCTTT.

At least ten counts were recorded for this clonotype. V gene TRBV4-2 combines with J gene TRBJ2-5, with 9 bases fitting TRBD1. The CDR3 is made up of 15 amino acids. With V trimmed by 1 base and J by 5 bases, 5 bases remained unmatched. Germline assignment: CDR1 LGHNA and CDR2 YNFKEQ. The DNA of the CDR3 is TGTGCCAGCAGCCAAGGGACAGGGGTTAGGGAGACCCAGTACTTC. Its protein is CASSQGTGVRETQYF.

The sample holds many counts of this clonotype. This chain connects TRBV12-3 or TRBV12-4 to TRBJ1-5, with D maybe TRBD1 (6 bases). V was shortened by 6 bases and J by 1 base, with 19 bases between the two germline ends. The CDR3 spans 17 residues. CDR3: CASSSSPGGLSNQPQHF. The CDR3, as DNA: TGTGCCAGCAGCTCTAGTCCGGGGGGCCTAAGCAATCAGCCCCAGCATTTT.

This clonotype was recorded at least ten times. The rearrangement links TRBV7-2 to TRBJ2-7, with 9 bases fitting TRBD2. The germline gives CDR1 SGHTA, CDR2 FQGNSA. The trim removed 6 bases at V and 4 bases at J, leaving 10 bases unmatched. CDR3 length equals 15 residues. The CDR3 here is CASRYSSGGFYEQYF. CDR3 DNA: TGTGCCAGCAGATACTCGAGCGGGGGGTTTTACGAGCAGTACTTC.

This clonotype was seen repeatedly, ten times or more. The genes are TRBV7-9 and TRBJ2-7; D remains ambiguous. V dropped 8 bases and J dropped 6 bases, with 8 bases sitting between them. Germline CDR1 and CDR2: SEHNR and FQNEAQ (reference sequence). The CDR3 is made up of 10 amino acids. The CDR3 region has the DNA TGTGCCAGCGGTCGCGGCGAGCAGTACTTC. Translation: CASGRGEQYF.

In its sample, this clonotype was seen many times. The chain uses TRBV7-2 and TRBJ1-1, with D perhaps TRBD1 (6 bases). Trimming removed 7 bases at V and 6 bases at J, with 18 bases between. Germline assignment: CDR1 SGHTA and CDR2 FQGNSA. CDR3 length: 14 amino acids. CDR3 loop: CASTLEGGNAEAFF. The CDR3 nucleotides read TGTGCCAGCACCCTCGAGGGGGGAAACGCTGAAGCTTTCTTT.

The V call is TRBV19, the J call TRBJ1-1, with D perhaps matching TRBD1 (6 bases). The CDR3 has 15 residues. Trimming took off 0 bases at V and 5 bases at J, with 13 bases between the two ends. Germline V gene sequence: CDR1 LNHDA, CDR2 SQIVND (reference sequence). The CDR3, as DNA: TGTGCCAGTAGTATAGACGGCAGGGGAAGGACTGAAGCTTTCTTT. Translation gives CASSIDGRGRTEAFF. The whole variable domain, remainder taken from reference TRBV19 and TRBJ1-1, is DGGITQSPKYLFRKEGQNVTLSCEQNLNHDAMYWYRQDPGQGLRLIYYSQIVNDFQKGDIAEGYSVSREKKESFPLTVTSAQKNPTAFYLCASSIDGRGRTEAFFGQGTRLTVV.

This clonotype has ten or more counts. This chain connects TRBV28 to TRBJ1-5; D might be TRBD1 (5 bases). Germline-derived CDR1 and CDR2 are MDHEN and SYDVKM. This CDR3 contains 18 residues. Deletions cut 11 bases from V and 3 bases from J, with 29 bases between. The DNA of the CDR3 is TGTGCCGCCTCACTTAAATTTCAGGGAAGTGTAGTCAATCAGCCCCAGCATTTT. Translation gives CAASLKFQGSVVNQPQHF.

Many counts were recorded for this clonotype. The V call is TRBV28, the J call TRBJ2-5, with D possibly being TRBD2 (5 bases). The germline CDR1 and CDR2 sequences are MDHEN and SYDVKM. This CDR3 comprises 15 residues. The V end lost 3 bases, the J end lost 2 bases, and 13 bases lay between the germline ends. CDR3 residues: CASSFGVGLQETQYF. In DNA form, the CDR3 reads TGTGCCAGCAGTTTCGGGGTGGGCTTGCAAGAGACCCAGTACTTC.

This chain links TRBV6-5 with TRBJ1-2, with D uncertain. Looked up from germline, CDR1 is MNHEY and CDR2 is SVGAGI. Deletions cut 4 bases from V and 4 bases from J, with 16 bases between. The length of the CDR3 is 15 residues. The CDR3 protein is CASSSRMAGGYGYTF. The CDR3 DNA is TGTGCCAGCAGTTCCAGGATGGCCGGCGGCTATGGCTACACCTTC.

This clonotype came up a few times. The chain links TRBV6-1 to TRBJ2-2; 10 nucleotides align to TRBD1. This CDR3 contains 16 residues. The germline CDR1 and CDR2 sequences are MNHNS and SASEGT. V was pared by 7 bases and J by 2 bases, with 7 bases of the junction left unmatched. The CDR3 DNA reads TGTGCCAGCAAAACGGACAGGGGGTCTAACACCGGGGAGCTGTTTTTT. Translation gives CASKTDRGSNTGELFF.

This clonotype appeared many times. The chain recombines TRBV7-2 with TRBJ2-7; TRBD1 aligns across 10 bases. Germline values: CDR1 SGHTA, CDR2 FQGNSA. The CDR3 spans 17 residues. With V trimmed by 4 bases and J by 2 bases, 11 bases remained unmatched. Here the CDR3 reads CASSSPRGQGYTYEQYF. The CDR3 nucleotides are TGTGCCAGCAGCTCACCCCGGGGACAGGGGTATACCTACGAGCAGTACTTC.

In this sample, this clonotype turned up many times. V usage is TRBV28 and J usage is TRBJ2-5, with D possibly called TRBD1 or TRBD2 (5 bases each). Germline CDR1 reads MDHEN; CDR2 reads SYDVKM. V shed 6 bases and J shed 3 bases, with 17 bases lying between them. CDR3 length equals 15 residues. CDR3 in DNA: TGTGCCAGCAGCCGTCCTGGGACGGCGGAAGAGACCCAGTACTTC. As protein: CASSRPGTAEETQYF. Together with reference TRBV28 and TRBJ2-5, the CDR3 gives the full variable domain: DVKVTQSSRYLVKRTGEKVFLECVQDMDHENMFWYRQDPGLGLRLIYFSYDVKMKEKGDIPEGYSVSREKKERFSLILESASTNQTSMYLCASSRPGTAEETQYFGPGTRLLVL.

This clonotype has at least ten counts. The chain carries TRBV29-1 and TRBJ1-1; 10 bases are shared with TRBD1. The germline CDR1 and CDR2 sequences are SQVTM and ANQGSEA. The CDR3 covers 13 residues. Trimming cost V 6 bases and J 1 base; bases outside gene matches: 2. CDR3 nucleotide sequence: TGCAGCGTGGGGGACAGGGGGAACACTGAAGCTTTCTTT. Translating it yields CSVGDRGNTEAFF.

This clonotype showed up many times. The CDR3, as DNA: TGTGCCAGCAGCGCCGCGACAGGGATAGGCACCGGGGAGCTGTTTTTT. Protein: CASSAATGIGTGELFF. The rearrangement links TRBV13 to TRBJ2-2, with 7 positions matching TRBD1. This CDR3 is 16 amino acids long. The V and J ends lost 5 bases and 4 bases, in that order; junction bases with no gene match: 10. Germline V gives CDR1 PRHDT, CDR2 FYEKMQ (reference sequence).

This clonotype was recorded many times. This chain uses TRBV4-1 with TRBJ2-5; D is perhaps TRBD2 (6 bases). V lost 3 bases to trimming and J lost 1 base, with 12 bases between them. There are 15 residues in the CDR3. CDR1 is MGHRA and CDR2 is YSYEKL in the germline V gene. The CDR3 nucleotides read TGCGCCAGCAGCCAGTTACTAGCCTCCCAAGAGACCCAGTACTTC. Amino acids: CASSQLLASQETQYF.